The subject of this entry is one T cell receptor (beta chain). The sample is drawn from a study of blood T cell repertoires in COVID-19. The wider study: Sites in the United States, Italy and Spain provided acute and convalescent COVID-19 samples.

The CDR3 contains 11 residues. With 3 bases removed from V and 10 bases from J, the gap between germline ends came to 12 bases. Germline V gene lookup returns CDR1 GTSNPN and CDR2 SVGIG (reference sequence). Here immunoSEQ multiplex PCR was the method, and the copy in TCRdb shows in-frame clones only, minus some. The table lists tens of thousands of clones, roughly 76% of them singletons. The receptor comes from a woman older than 75 with active or convalescent COVID-19. The sequenced sample was peripheral blood. V usage is TRBV30 and J usage is TRBJ1-1; D is undetermined. DNA for the CDR3: TGTGCCTGGAGCGAGAGAATTGGAGCTTTCTTT. It yields the protein CAWSERIGAFF.